This entry lists 10 T cell receptor beta chains sequenced from one sample in a study of CD8 T cells in ankylosing spondylitis. TCRdb re-called the 5' RACE reads with MiXCR, one entry per CDR3 protein. The repertoire holds 250,000 or so distinct CDR3 sequences, 20% to 30% seen once, with approximately 0.61% in the top ten. The sequenced sample consisted of blood, either unsorted or a sorted T cell fraction (not recorded which). The source is a male donor with ankylosing spondylitis or in good health (not recorded which).

The table lists this clonotype with many counts. J is TRBJ2-1 and V is TRBV6-2 or TRBV6-3, with 7 bases lining up with TRBD1. This CDR3 has 13 amino acids. V lost 7 bases to trimming and J lost 4 bases; unmatched junction nucleotides: 4. Per germline, CDR1 MNHEY and CDR2 SVGEGT. The CDR3 DNA reads TGTGCCAGCAACAGGGGAAGGTACAATGAGCAGTTCTTC. It is translated as CASNRGRYNEQFF.

This clonotype was detected only a few times. V and J are TRBV12-3 or TRBV12-4 and TRBJ1-1, with no clear D. The germline V and J ends were trimmed by 0 bases and 1 base, with 9 bases remaining between them. The CDR3 loop spans 15 amino acids. For the CDR3, the DNA is TGTGCCAGCAGTTTAGCGTTTGCAACGAACACTGAAGCTTTCTTT. Translated: CASSLAFATNTEAFF.

This clonotype has at least ten counts. This chain joins TRBV5-1 and TRBJ2-7, with TRBD2 matching 8 bases. The CDR3 runs 15 residues. Germline CDR1 SGHRS, CDR2 YFSETQ. V lost 0 bases and J lost 0; bases outside the gene matches: 2. CDR3 protein: CASSLGAGDSYEQYF. The CDR3 nucleotides read TGCGCCAGCAGCTTGGGAGCGGGGGACTCCTACGAGCAGTACTTC.

This clonotype has at least ten counts. The chain joins TRBV4-1 to TRBJ2-2; 12 bases line up with TRBD1. Germline V gene sequence: CDR1 MGHRA, CDR2 YSYEKL. The ends lost 0 bases at V and 9 bases at J; junction bases unmatched: 2. The CDR3 has 15 residues. CDR3 sequence: CASSQEGQGAWELFF. The CDR3 DNA reads as TGCGCCAGCAGCCAAGAGGGACAGGGGGCCTGGGAGCTGTTTTTT.

J is TRBJ2-5 and V is TRBV20-1; a possible D gene is TRBD1 (6 bases). CDR3 length: 14 amino acids. With 7 bases removed from V and 5 bases from J, the gap between germline ends came to 20 bases. Germline values: CDR1 DFQATT, CDR2 SNEGSKA (reference sequence). Here the CDR3 reads CSVVGTGRIETQYF. CDR3 DNA: TGCAGTGTTGTTGGCACAGGGCGGATCGAGACCCAGTACTTC.

This chain joins TRBV10-3 and TRBJ2-7; the D gene is possibly TRBD1 (7 bases). Germline CDR1 ENHRY, CDR2 SYGVKD. Trimming removed 7 bases from V and 5 bases from J, with 15 bases in between. The CDR3 is made up of 13 amino acids. The CDR3 DNA sequence: TGTGCCATCACCGGTGGAGGGGGCGACGAGCAGTACTTC. This translates into CAITGGGGDEQYF.

This clonotype was seen ten or more times. The J gene is TRBJ2-5, the V gene TRBV12-3 or TRBV12-4; TRBD2 aligns across 15 bases. This CDR3 is built from 16 residues. Trimming cost V 5 bases and J 5 bases; bases outside gene matches: 6. In DNA form, the CDR3 reads TGTGCCAGCAGTGGACTAGCGGGGGGGCTGTTGGAGACCCAGTACTTC. Protein: CASSGLAGGLLETQYF.

Concerning this clonotype: At one boundary the junction diverges from the germline segment, which might be a read error. The chain employs TRBV7-6 and TRBJ1-5; 8 positions agree with TRBD1. The germline V gene has CDR1 SGHVS and CDR2 FNYEAQ. This CDR3 is built from 13 residues. The CDR3 coding sequence is TGTGCCAGCAGCCCTCTGGGGGGACAGGAGCTGTATTTT. Translated, it gives CASSPLGGQELYF.

Ten or more counts support this clonotype. This chain uses TRBV5-1 with TRBJ2-3, with D maybe TRBD1 (6 bases). There are 14 residues in the CDR3. Germline-derived CDR1 and CDR2 are SGHRS and YFSETQ. Trimming shortened V by 4 bases and J by 2 bases, and 11 bases separated the two germline ends. CDR3 nucleotides: TGCGCCAGCAGCGTCGGACAGATCACAGATACGCAGTATTTT. It is translated as CASSVGQITDTQYF.

The genes are TRBV29-1 and TRBJ2-5, with TRBD1 matching over 7 bases. Looked up from germline, CDR1 is SQVTM and CDR2 is ANQGSEA. CDR3 length: 15 residues. The V gene end was trimmed by 7 bases and the J gene end by 4 bases; junction bases not matched to a gene: 15. CDR3 residues: CSARRSTGSGETQYF. The CDR3 nucleotides are TGCAGCGCCCGACGGTCGACAGGGAGTGGAGAGACCCAGTACTTC. Variable domain in full (rest from reference TRBV29-1 and TRBJ2-5): SAVISQKPSRDICQRGTSLTIQCQVDSQVTMMFWYRQQPGQSLTLIATANQGSEATYESGFVIDKFPISRPNLTFSTLTVSNMSPEDSSIYLCSARRSTGSGETQYFGPGTRLLVL.